One sample yielded the 12 T cell receptor beta chains listed below, sequenced in a study of spatial heterogeneity in lung cancer. MiXCR was run by TCRdb on the 5' RACE reads, yielding one entry per CDR3 protein. The table includes some 85,000 distinct CDR3 sequences, 15% to 25% detected once. The time point: sample taken at primary tumor resection. Whole RNA from tumor, nontumor lung or frozen PBMC was sequenced unsorted. Specimen: PBMCs, collected at surgery. These receptors all come from a male donor with early-stage non-small cell lung cancer.

This clonotype was counted ten times or more. V is TRBV19 and J is TRBJ2-1; 14 bases are a match to TRBD2. J lost 2 bases, V lost 5 bases, and 8 bases had no gene match. Germline loops: CDR1 LNHDA, CDR2 SQIVND (reference sequence). The CDR3 consists of 18 residues. Here the CDR3 reads CASSSRRLAGGAYNEQFF. The CDR3 bases are TGTGCCAGTAGTTCGCGTCGACTAGCGGGAGGGGCCTACAATGAGCAGTTCTTC.

This clonotype was counted only a few times. V is TRBV28 and J is TRBJ1-5; weak D call: TRBD1 (5 bases). CDR3 length: 17 amino acids. The germline CDR1 and CDR2 sequences are MDHEN and SYDVKM. Between the trimmed V and J ends, which lost 2 bases and 2 bases, there was a span of 16 bases. The CDR3 bases are TGTGCCAGCAGTTTAGGCCCTTTGGGGGGTGGCAATCAGCCCCAGCATTTT. Translated: CASSLGPLGGGNQPQHF. Full variable domain (remainder filled in from reference TRBV28 and TRBJ1-5): DVKVTQSSRYLVKRTGEKVFLECVQDMDHENMFWYRQDPGLGLRLIYFSYDVKMKEKGDIPEGYSVSREKKERFSLILESASTNQTSMYLCASSLGPLGGGNQPQHFGDGTRLSIL.

The chain links TRBV7-2 to TRBJ2-2; TRBD2 might be the D (5 bases). Germline V gene sequence: CDR1 SGHTA, CDR2 FQGNSA. V was shortened by 3 bases and J by 4 bases, with 12 bases between the two germline ends. This CDR3 is built from 15 residues. The CDR3 coding sequence is TGTGCCAGCAGCTTCGACTATCGGAGCACCGGGGAGCTGTTTTTT. Encoded protein: CASSFDYRSTGELFF.

The rearrangement joins TRBV7-8 to TRBJ2-3; no reliable D call. This CDR3 contains 16 residues. The V and J ends lost 2 bases and 2 bases respectively, with 14 bases between them. Germline V lookup: CDR1 SGHVS, CDR2 FQNEAQ. The CDR3: CASSLFSQPNTDTQYF. CDR3 nucleotide sequence: TGTGCCAGCAGCTTATTCTCTCAGCCAAACACAGATACGCAGTATTTT.

In regard to this clonotype: A single base separates this from a much larger clone, so it may be a read error. The J gene is TRBJ2-7, the V gene TRBV21-1. TRBV21-1 is flagged as a pseudogene. This CDR3 contains 14 residues. CDR3 in amino acids: CASSKHRGSCEQYF. The CDR3 DNA reads as TGTGCCAGCAGCAAGCACAGGGGCTCCTGCGAGCAGTACTTC.

There are many counts of this clonotype. The CDR3, as DNA: TGTGCCAGCAGACCAGGCGCCCAAGAGACCCAGTACTTC. Amino acid sequence: CASRPGAQETQYF. V is TRBV7-2 and J is TRBJ2-5; D is undetermined. CDR1 is SGHTA, CDR2 FQGNSA, per germline. The V end was cut by 6 bases, the J end by 1 base, with 9 bases between. This CDR3 is built from 13 residues.

The genes are TRBV5-6 and TRBJ2-3, with 9 bases lining up with TRBD2. The CDR3 runs 15 residues. Per germline, CDR1 SGHDT and CDR2 YYEEEE. Trimming at V came to 3 bases and at J to 5 bases, leaving 7 bases not matched to a gene. As DNA, the CDR3 is TGTGCCAGCAGCTCGGGACTAGCTCTAATAGATACGCAGTATTTT. As protein: CASSSGLALIDTQYF. Full variable domain (missing parts from reference TRBV5-6 and TRBJ2-3): DAGVTQSPTHLIKTRGQQVTLRCSPKSGHDTVSWYQQALGQGPQFIFQYYEEEERQRGNFPDRFSGHQFPNYSSELNVNALLLGDSALYLCASSSGLALIDTQYFGPGTRLTVL.

The V call is TRBV7-8, the J call TRBJ2-3, with TRBD2 matching 9 bases. V dropped 3 bases and J dropped 6; count of bases not matched to a gene: 4. The CDR3 is 14 residues long. Germline V gives CDR1 SGHVS, CDR2 FQNEAQ. CDR3 DNA: TGTGCCAGCAGCTTCGGGACTAGCATGGATACGCAGTATTTT. Encoded protein: CASSFGTSMDTQYF.

This clonotype was recorded only once. The chain combines TRBV12-3 or TRBV12-4 with TRBJ1-3; D is unclear. The germline V and J ends were trimmed by 0 bases and 4 bases, with 13 bases remaining between them. The CDR3 contains 16 residues. The CDR3 DNA is TGTGCCAGCAGTTTAGCGGGCACCCCTGGAGGAAACACCATATATTTT. As protein: CASSLAGTPGGNTIYF.

This rearrangement joins TRBV6-2 or TRBV6-3 to TRBJ1-1; TRBD1 aligns across 7 bases. The CDR3 contains 16 residues. Per the germline V gene, CDR1 is MNHEY and CDR2 is SVGEGT. V lost 7 bases, J lost 0 bases, and 11 bases stayed unmatched. CDR3 DNA sequence: TGTGCCAGCAACAGGGGAGGGACGTACATGAACACTGAAGCTTTCTTT. Its translation is CASNRGGTYMNTEAFF.

This clonotype has more than one count but fewer than ten. The gene calls are TRBV29-1 and TRBJ2-7, with D maybe TRBD2 (5 bases). Per germline, CDR1 SQVTM and CDR2 ANQGSEA. This CDR3 is built from 12 residues. Trimming removed 3 bases at V and 4 bases at J, with 10 bases between. The CDR3 here is CSVEAGGYEQYF. CDR3 nucleotides: TGCAGCGTTGAGGCAGGCGGGTACGAGCAGTACTTC.

In regard to this clonotype: The junction and the germline gene differ at one end; a read error may be behind it. The rearrangement uses TRBV7-7 and TRBJ2-1; 11 bases match TRBD1. The CDR3 is made up of 15 amino acids. Germline V gene sequence: CDR1 SSHAT, CDR2 FNYEAQ (reference sequence). CDR3: CASSPPGQGVREQFF. In DNA form, the CDR3 reads TGTGCTAGCAGCCCACCGGGACAGGGGGTTCGGGAGCAGTTCTTC.